These 29 T cell receptor beta chains were sequenced from one sample in a study of T cell responses to AZD1222 COVID-19 vaccine. This table comes from immunoSEQ multiplex PCR, and its TCRdb copy is limited to in-frame clones, with some not included. The repertoire holds about 120,000 clones, with roughly 93% as singletons. The sequencing here drew on peripheral blood, taken on day 0 of AZD1222 vaccination. These receptors were taken from an adult in good health.

The V and J genes are TRBV3-1 (or the pseudogene TRBV3-2) and TRBJ1-2; D unresolved. The CDR3 runs to 14 residues. V lost 1 base, J lost 4 bases, and 10 bases lay in between. Germline CDR1 reads LGHDT; CDR2 reads YNNKEL (reference sequence). The CDR3 DNA is TGTGCCAGCAGCCAAGCTCAGTCTAGCTATGGCTACACCTTC. This translates into CASSQAQSSYGYTF.

The chain combines TRBV28 with TRBJ1-2; 7 bases map to TRBD1. The CDR3 is 12 residues long. Germline values: CDR1 MDHEN, CDR2 SYDVKM. The CDR3 spells CTTERQGIVFTF. CDR3 in DNA: TGTACTACAGAAAGACAGGGAATCGTTTTCACCTTC.

This chain connects TRBV21-1 to TRBJ1-5. TRBV21-1 is a documented pseudogene. The CDR3 is 18 amino acids. The CDR3 sequence is CASSKGGTVAYSNQPQHF. The DNA for the CDR3 is TGTGCCAGCAGCAAGGGGGGGACAGTTGCTTATAGCAATCAGCCCCAGCATTTT.

The V call is TRBV9, the J call TRBJ1-1; the D is unclear. This CDR3 has 14 residues. The V end was cut by 4 bases, the J end by 3 bases, with 13 bases between. The germline CDR1 and CDR2 sequences are SGDLS and YYNGEE. Here the CDR3 reads CASSPTGSDTEAFF. As DNA, the CDR3 is TGTGCCAGCAGCCCCACGGGATCAGACACTGAAGCTTTCTTT.

This sequence joins TRBV30 and TRBJ2-7; D is uncertain. V shed 2 bases and J shed 5 bases, with 4 bases lying between them. The length of the CDR3 is 10 residues. CDR1 GTSNPN and CDR2 SVGIG come from the germline V gene (reference sequence). CDR3 amino acids: CAWSMDEQYF. The CDR3 nucleotides are TGTGCCTGGAGTATGGACGAGCAGTACTTC.

The V gene is TRBV30, the J gene TRBJ1-1; D is uncertain. Germline V lookup: CDR1 GTSNPN, CDR2 SVGIG (reference sequence). The CDR3 contains 10 residues. Trimming removed 2 bases from V and 7 bases from J, with 5 bases in between. CDR3 nucleotide sequence: TGTGCCTGGAGTAAAAATGAAGCTTTCTTT. Translated, it gives CAWSKNEAFF.

The genes are TRBV24-1 and TRBJ2-1; 9 bases are shared with TRBD1. Germline loops: CDR1 KGHDR, CDR2 SFDVKD. With 0 bases clipped from V and 4 bases from J, the junction kept 15 bases outside the gene matches. CDR3 size: 20 residues. CDR3 in DNA: TGTGCCACCAGTGATTTGGGACAGGGGCGGTTTGGGGAGGGATACAATGAGCAGTTCTTC. Its translation: CATSDLGQGRFGEGYNEQFF.

The chain carries TRBV3-1 (or the pseudogene TRBV3-2) and TRBJ1-2; D uncertain. Trimming removed 0 bases at V and 3 bases at J, with 17 bases between. The CDR3 is 17 amino acids. Per germline, CDR1 LGHDT and CDR2 YNNKEL (reference sequence). CDR3 region: CASSQDHGSGYYYGYTF. CDR3 nucleotide sequence: TGTGCCAGCAGCCAAGATCACGGCTCAGGCTACTACTATGGCTACACCTTC.

The chain is built from TRBV18 and TRBJ2-7, with D maybe TRBD1 (6 bases). The CDR3 totals 13 residues. V was cut by 5 bases and J by 4 bases, with 12 bases left in between. CDR1 is KGHSH and CDR2 is LQKENI in the germline V gene. For the CDR3, the DNA is TGTGCCAGCTCAACCGGACAGTCATACGAGCAGTACTTC. This sequence encodes CASSTGQSYEQYF.

V gene TRBV30 combines with J gene TRBJ1-4; TRBD1 matches 9 bases. Germline assignment: CDR1 GTSNPN and CDR2 SVGIG (reference sequence). V was pared by 3 bases and J by 10 bases, with 15 bases of the junction left unmatched. The CDR3 is 16 residues long. Here the CDR3 DNA reads TGTGCCTGGAGCGCAACAGGGGGCGTTCGCCTTCGAAAACTGTTTTTT. Amino acids: CAWSATGGVRLRKLFF.

J is TRBJ2-2 and V is TRBV4-1; D not certain. CDR3 size: 13 residues. Trimming shortened V by 4 bases and J by 7 bases, and 10 bases separated the two germline ends. In germline, CDR1 is MGHRA, CDR2 YSYEKL. CDR3 sequence (DNA): TGCGCCAGCAGCCCCGGGTTTATCGGGGAGCTGTTTTTT. The encoded protein is CASSPGFIGELFF.

Written as DNA, the CDR3 is TGTGCCAGCAGTGAGCAGGAGAACACTGAAGCTTTCTTT. Translation: CASSEQENTEAFF. This rearrangement joins TRBV6-1 to TRBJ1-1, with no clear D. V was shortened by 3 bases and J by 1 base, with 6 bases between the two germline ends. This CDR3 has 13 amino acids. In germline, CDR1 is MNHNS, CDR2 SASEGT.

This sequence joins TRBV25-1 and TRBJ2-1, with D perhaps TRBD1 (6 bases). Germline CDR1 reads MGHDK; CDR2 reads SYGVNS. Trimming removed 1 base from V and 6 bases from J, with 13 bases in between. The CDR3 spans 15 residues. CDR3 sequence reads: CASSESDRFRNEQFF. CDR3 nucleotide sequence: TGTGCCAGCAGTGAATCAGACAGGTTCCGCAATGAGCAGTTCTTC.

V is TRBV5-1 and J is TRBJ2-2, with TRBD2 as a possible D gene (5 bases). V dropped 0 bases and J dropped 5 bases, with 11 bases sitting between them. CDR1 is SGHRS, CDR2 YFSETQ, per germline. CDR3 length: 15 residues. The CDR3, as DNA: TGCGCCAGCAGCTTGGAGGTTAGCGAAACCGGGGAGCTGTTTTTT. This translates into CASSLEVSETGELFF.

The chain employs TRBV3-1 (or the pseudogene TRBV3-2) and TRBJ1-4; tentative D call: TRBD1 (5 bases). This CDR3 region has 16 residues. V shed 4 bases and J shed 2 bases, with 14 bases lying between them. Per germline, CDR1 LGHDT and CDR2 YNNKEL (reference sequence). CDR3 DNA: TGTGCCAGCAGCCTAAGTCGAGGGGCCACTAATGAAAAACTGTTTTTT. Its protein product is CASSLSRGATNEKLFF.

This clone was counted a few times. This rearrangement joins TRBV6-5 to TRBJ2-2; TRBD1 matches 8 bases. This CDR3 has 14 amino acids. Trimming took 4 bases from V and 3 from J; bases not matched to a gene: 1. CDR1 and CDR2 from the germline V gene are MNHEY and SVGAGI. CDR3: CASSSTGDTGELFF. The CDR3 DNA follows: TGTGCCAGCAGTTCGACAGGGGACACCGGGGAGCTGTTTTTT.

V and J are TRBV27 and TRBJ2-2; 7 bases match TRBD2. CDR1 is MNHEY, CDR2 SMNVEV, per germline (reference sequence). V shed 2 bases and J 5 bases; nucleotides not matched to a gene: 2. The CDR3 has 14 residues. The CDR3 sequence is CASSLLAATGELFF. CDR3 bases: TGTGCCAGCAGTTTACTAGCGGCAACCGGGGAGCTGTTTTTT.

This rearrangement joins TRBV4-1 to TRBJ1-1, with 7 bases that match TRBD1. The CDR3 runs to 16 residues. The V and J ends lost 4 bases and 1 base, in that order; junction bases with no gene match: 9. Looked up from germline, CDR1 is MGHRA and CDR2 is YSYEKL. The CDR3 region has the DNA TGCGCCAGCAGCCCGGGGCAGGACAGGTGGAACACTGAAGCTTTCTTT. Encoded protein: CASSPGQDRWNTEAFF.

J is TRBJ2-1 and V is TRBV28; D is ambiguous. V was clipped by 6 bases and J by 4 bases, with 7 bases between them. The CDR3 sequence is 12 residues long. Per germline, CDR1 MDHEN and CDR2 SYDVKM. DNA of the CDR3: TGTGCCAGCAGGAACGTGTACAATGAGCAGTTCTTC. Residues: CASRNVYNEQFF. The full variable domain, completed using reference TRBV28 and TRBJ2-1, is DVKVTQSSRYLVKRTGEKVFLECVQDMDHENMFWYRQDPGLGLRLIYFSYDVKMKEKGDIPEGYSVSREKKERFSLILESASTNQTSMYLCASRNVYNEQFFGPGTRLTVL.

The chain couples TRBV25-1 to TRBJ2-2; D unclear. The CDR3 is 11 amino acids. Deletions cut 8 bases from V and 2 bases from J, with 3 bases between. The V gene's germline CDR1 is MGHDK and CDR2 SYGVNS. CDR3 nucleotide sequence: TGTGCCAGCTATAACACCGGGGAGCTGTTTTTT. This translates into CASYNTGELFF.

Points on this clone: One end of the junction does not line up with germline, which may come from a read error. This chain joins TRBV7-9 and TRBJ1-1; no clear D. In germline, CDR1 is SEHNR, CDR2 FQNEAQ (reference sequence). This CDR3 comprises 13 residues. The CDR3 DNA reads TGTGCCAGCAGCGTAGCAGGCCGGGCTGAAGCTTTCTTT. Protein: CASSVAGRAEAFF.

This chain's CDR3 is CASSSPGGVGLNEQFF. CDR3 coding DNA: TGTGCCAGCAGTTCGCCAGGGGGGGTAGGTCTCAATGAGCAGTTCTTC. The rearrangement links TRBV27 to TRBJ2-1; TRBD1 or TRBD2 may be the D gene (7 bases each). V was clipped by 4 bases and J by 6 bases, with 19 bases between them. Germline V gene sequence: CDR1 MNHEY, CDR2 SMNVEV (reference sequence). This CDR3 spans 16 amino acids.

V usage is TRBV7-3 and J usage is TRBJ2-3; D is possibly TRBD1 (6 bases). The CDR3 spans 15 residues. Germline-derived CDR1 and CDR2 are SGHTA and FQGTGA. The V end was cut by 2 bases, the J end by 5 bases, with 14 bases between. CDR3 sequence reads: CASSLLGGIVDTQYF. The CDR3 DNA sequence: TGTGCCAGCAGCTTATTAGGGGGAATTGTAGATACGCAGTATTTT.

The CDR3 nucleotides are TGTGCCATCAGTAGAGGGTCTAACAATCAGCCCCAGCATTTT. Translating gives CAISRGSNNQPQHF. This rearrangement joins TRBV10-3 to TRBJ1-5; no reliable D call. The CDR3 has 14 amino acids. The germline V gene has CDR1 ENHRY and CDR2 SYGVKD. Trimming took 5 bases from V and 3 from J, leaving 11 bases between them.

The J gene is TRBJ1-1, the V gene TRBV20-1; D is unclear. Germline V lookup: CDR1 DFQATT, CDR2 SNEGSKA (reference sequence). The CDR3 totals 11 residues. Between the trimmed V and J ends, which lost 0 bases and 5 bases, there was a span of 4 bases. The CDR3 loop reads CSARDPTEAFF. In DNA, the CDR3 is TGCAGTGCTAGAGATCCGACTGAAGCTTTCTTT.

In DNA, the CDR3 is TGTGCCAGCAGCCCAAGCGGGAACTCCTACGAGCAGTACTTC. It encodes CASSPSGNSYEQYF. V and J are TRBV28 and TRBJ2-7, with 7 bases aligning to TRBD2. Germline CDR1 and CDR2: MDHEN and SYDVKM. The CDR3 is made up of 14 amino acids. The V and J ends lost 6 bases and 0 bases, in that order; junction bases with no gene match: 5.

The chain employs TRBV15 and TRBJ2-7, with D maybe TRBD2 (5 bases). The CDR3 is 14 amino acids. Germline CDR1 is LNHNV and CDR2 is YYDKDF (reference sequence). The ends were cut back, 1 base at V and 0 bases at J, with 7 bases in the middle. CDR3 bases: TGTGCCACCAGCAGAGCGGGGAGCTCCTACGAGCAGTACTTC. Protein sequence: CATSRAGSSYEQYF.

The genes are TRBV7-9 and TRBJ2-5; no reliable D call. V was shortened by 2 bases and J by 4 bases, with 8 bases between the two germline ends. Per germline, CDR1 SEHNR and CDR2 FQNEAQ (reference sequence). The CDR3 contains 13 residues. The CDR3 DNA reads TGTGCCAGCAGCTTAATGGATGGAGAGACCCAGTACTTC. Translating it yields CASSLMDGETQYF.

This clone is a singleton in its sample. The chain carries TRBV6-5 and TRBJ1-2; the D is unclear. V lost 6 bases and J 0 bases, leaving 11 bases between the germline ends. CDR3 size: 14 residues. CDR1 is MNHEY, CDR2 SVGAGI, per germline. CDR3 region: CASRGIGANYGYTF. CDR3 DNA sequence: TGTGCCAGCAGGGGGATCGGAGCTAACTATGGCTACACCTTC.